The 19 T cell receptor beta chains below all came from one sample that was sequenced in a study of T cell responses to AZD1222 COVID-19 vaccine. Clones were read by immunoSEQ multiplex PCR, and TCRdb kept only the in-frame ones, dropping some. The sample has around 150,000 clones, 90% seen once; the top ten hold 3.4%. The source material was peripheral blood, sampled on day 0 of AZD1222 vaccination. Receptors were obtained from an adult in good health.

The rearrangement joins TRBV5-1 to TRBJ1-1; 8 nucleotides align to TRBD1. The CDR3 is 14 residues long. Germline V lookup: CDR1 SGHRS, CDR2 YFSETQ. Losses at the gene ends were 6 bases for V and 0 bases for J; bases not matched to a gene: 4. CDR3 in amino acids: CASTPDRVNTEAFF. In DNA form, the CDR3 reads TGCGCCAGCACCCCGGACAGGGTGAACACTGAAGCTTTCTTT. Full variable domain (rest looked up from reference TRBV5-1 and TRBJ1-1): KAGVTQTPRYLIKTRGQQVTLSCSPISGHRSVSWYQQTPGQGLQFLFEYFSETQRNKGNFPGRFSGRQFSNSRSEMNVSTLELGDSALYLCASTPDRVNTEAFFGQGTRLTVV.

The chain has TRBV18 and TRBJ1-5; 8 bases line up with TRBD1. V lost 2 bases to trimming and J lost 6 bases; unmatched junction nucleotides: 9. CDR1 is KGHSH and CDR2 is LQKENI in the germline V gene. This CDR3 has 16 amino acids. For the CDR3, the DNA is TGTGCCAGCTCACCAGGTTTTCAGGGGGCGGGTCAGCCCCAGCATTTT. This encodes CASSPGFQGAGQPQHF.

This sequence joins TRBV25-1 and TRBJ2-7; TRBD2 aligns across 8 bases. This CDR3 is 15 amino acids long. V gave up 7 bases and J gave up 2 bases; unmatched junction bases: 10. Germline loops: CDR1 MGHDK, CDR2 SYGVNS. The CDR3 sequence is CASTPRGGTTYEQYF. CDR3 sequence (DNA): TGTGCCAGCACCCCTCGGGGGGGGACTACCTACGAGCAGTACTTC.

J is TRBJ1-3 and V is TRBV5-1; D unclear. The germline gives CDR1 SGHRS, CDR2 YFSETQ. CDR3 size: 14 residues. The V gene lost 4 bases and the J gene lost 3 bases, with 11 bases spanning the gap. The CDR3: CASSPLDLGNTIYF. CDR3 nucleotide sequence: TGCGCCAGCAGCCCTCTGGACCTTGGAAACACCATATATTTT.

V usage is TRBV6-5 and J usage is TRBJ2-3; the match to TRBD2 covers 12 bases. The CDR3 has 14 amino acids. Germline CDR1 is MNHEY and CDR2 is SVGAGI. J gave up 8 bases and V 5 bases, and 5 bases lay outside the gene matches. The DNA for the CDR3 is TGTGCCAGCAGTCCTAGCGGGGGGGCGTCTACGCAGTATTTT. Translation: CASSPSGGASTQYF.

In nucleotides, the CDR3 is TGTGCCAGCAGCGTTACGGGAGTAAGGTACAATGAGCAGTTCTTC. It specifies CASSVTGVRYNEQFF. The chain carries TRBV9 and TRBJ2-1, with D perhaps matching TRBD2 (6 bases). The CDR3 has 15 residues. V was shortened by 2 bases and J by 4 bases, with 13 bases between the two germline ends. Germline V gene lookup returns CDR1 SGDLS and CDR2 YYNGEE.

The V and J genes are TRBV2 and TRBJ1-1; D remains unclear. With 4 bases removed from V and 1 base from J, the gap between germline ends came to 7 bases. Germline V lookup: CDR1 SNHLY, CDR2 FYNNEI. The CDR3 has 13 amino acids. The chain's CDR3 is CASSGDPNTEAFF. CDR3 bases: TGTGCCAGCAGTGGGGATCCGAACACTGAAGCTTTCTTT.

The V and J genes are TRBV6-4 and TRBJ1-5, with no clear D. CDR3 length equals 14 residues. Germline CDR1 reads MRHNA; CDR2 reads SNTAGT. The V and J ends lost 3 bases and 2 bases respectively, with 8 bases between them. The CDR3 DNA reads TGTGCCAGCAGTGAACAACAAGGCAATCAGCCCCAGCATTTT. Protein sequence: CASSEQQGNQPQHF.

CDR3 sequence reads: CASSLTPPNTIYF. The DNA for the CDR3 is TGTGCCAGCAGTCTCACCCCTCCGAACACCATATATTTT. The V and J genes are TRBV12-3 or TRBV12-4 and TRBJ1-3; D gene ambiguous. This CDR3 region has 13 residues. The V end lost 5 bases, the J end lost 7 bases, and 12 bases lay between the germline ends.

CDR3: CASSLGPDTQYF. CDR3 in DNA: TGTGCCAGTAGCCTCGGTCCAGATACGCAGTATTTT. The chain links TRBV19 to TRBJ2-3; D unresolved. V gave up 6 bases and J gave up 4 bases, with 8 bases separating them. Germline V gives CDR1 LNHDA, CDR2 SQIVND (reference sequence). This CDR3 has 12 residues.

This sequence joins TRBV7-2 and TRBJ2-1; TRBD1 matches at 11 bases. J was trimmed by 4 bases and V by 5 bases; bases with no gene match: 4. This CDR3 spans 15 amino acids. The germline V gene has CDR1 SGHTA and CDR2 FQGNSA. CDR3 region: CASSDGTGGYNEQFF. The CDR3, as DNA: TGTGCCAGCAGCGACGGGACAGGGGGATACAATGAGCAGTTCTTC.

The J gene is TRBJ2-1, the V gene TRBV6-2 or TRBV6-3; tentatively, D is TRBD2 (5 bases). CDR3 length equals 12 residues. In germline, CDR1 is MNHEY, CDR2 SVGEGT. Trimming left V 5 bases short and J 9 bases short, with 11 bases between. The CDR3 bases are TGTGCCAGCAGTAGGGCTAGCACTGAGCAGTTCTTC. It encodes CASSRASTEQFF.

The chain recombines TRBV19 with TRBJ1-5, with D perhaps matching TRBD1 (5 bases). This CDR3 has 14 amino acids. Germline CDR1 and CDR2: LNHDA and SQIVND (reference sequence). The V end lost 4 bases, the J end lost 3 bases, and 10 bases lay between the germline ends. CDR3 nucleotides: TGTGCCAGTAGTAGCAGGGATTACAATCAGCCCCAGCATTTT. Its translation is CASSSRDYNQPQHF.

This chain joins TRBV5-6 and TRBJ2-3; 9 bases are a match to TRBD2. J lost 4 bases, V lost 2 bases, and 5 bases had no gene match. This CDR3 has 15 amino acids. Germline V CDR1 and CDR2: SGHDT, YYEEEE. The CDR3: CASSFGAGGPDTQYF. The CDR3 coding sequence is TGTGCCAGCAGCTTTGGAGCGGGGGGCCCAGATACGCAGTATTTT.

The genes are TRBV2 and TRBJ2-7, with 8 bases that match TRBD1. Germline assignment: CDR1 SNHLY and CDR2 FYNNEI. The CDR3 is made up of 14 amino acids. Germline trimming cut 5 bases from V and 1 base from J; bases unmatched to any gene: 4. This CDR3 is CASSWTGSSYEQYF. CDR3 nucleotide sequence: TGTGCCAGCAGTTGGACAGGGTCATCCTACGAGCAGTACTTC.

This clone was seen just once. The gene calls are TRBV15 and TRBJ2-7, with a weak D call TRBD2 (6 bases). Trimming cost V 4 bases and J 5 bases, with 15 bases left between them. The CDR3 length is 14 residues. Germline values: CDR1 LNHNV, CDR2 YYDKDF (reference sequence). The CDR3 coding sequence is TGTGCCACCAGCACCGGCCAGGGAGGAAACGAGCAGTACTTC. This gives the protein CATSTGQGGNEQYF. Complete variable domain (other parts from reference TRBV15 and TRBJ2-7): DAMVIQNPRYQVTQFGKPVTLSCSQTLNHNVMYWYQQKSSQAPKLLFHYYDKDFNNEADTPDNFQSRRPNTSFCFLDIRSPGLGDTAMYLCATSTGQGGNEQYFGPGTRLTVT.

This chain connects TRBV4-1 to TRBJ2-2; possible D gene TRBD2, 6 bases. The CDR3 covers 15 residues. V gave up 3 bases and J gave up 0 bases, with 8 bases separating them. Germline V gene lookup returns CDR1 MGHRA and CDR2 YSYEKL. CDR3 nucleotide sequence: TGCGCCAGCAGCCAGGGACTCACGAACACCGGGGAGCTGTTTTTT. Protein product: CASSQGLTNTGELFF.

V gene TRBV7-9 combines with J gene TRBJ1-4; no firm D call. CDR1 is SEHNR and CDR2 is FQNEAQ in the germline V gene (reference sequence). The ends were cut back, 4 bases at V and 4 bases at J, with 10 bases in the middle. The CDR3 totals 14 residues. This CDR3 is CASSSTRINEKLFF. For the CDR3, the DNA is TGTGCCAGCAGCTCAACCAGAATTAATGAAAAACTGTTTTTT.

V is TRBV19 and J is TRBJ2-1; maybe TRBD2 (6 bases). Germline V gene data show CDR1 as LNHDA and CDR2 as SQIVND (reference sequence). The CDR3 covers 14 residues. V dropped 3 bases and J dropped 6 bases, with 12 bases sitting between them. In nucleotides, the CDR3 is TGTGCCAGTAGTATTCTCGGGGGACCCAATGAGCAGTTCTTC. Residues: CASSILGGPNEQFF. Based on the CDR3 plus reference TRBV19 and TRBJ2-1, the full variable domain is DGGITQSPKYLFRKEGQNVTLSCEQNLNHDAMYWYRQDPGQGLRLIYYSQIVNDFQKGDIAEGYSVSREKKESFPLTVTSAQKNPTAFYLCASSILGGPNEQFFGPGTRLTVL.